A single sample is the source of the 8 T cell receptor beta chains below, sequenced in a study of T cells in Graves' hyperthyroidism and ophthalmopathy. RNA transcripts were the template for amplifying TCR beta CDR3 regions. Researchers ran a first-round RT-PCR on the TCR CDR3 using the HTBI primer set. TCRdb used MiXCR to reprocess the multiplex PCR reads, holding one entry per CDR3 protein. The sample records fewer than 500,000 distinct CDR3 sequences, approximately 15% being singletons. Sequenced: blood. These receptors all stem from a man younger than 30 with Graves' ophthalmopathy.

In its sample, this clonotype was seen a few times. The rearrangement links TRBV7-9 to TRBJ2-7, with 14 nucleotides matching TRBD2. Germline assignment: CDR1 SEHNR and CDR2 FQNEAQ (reference sequence). With 0 bases clipped from V and 5 bases from J, the junction kept 12 bases outside the gene matches. This CDR3 has 19 amino acids. The CDR3 DNA follows: TGTGCCAGCAGCTTAGCGGTGGGACTAGCGGGAGAAGGTGTGAACGAGCAGTACTTC. Translation: CASSLAVGLAGEGVNEQYF.

This clonotype was seen ten or more times. The chain couples TRBV27 to TRBJ2-1; D uncertain. V lost 5 bases and J lost 6, with 11 bases in between. Germline V gene data show CDR1 as MNHEY and CDR2 as SMNVEV (reference sequence). The CDR3 contains 13 residues. The CDR3 DNA reads as TGTGCCAGCAGTCTAGTCCCCCCCAATGAGCAGTTCTTC. This sequence encodes CASSLVPPNEQFF.

This clonotype appeared a few times. This rearrangement joins TRBV19 to TRBJ2-3, with D unclear. This CDR3 has 14 amino acids. Germline CDR1 LNHDA, CDR2 SQIVND (reference sequence). Trimming pared 2 bases from V and 2 bases from J, leaving 8 bases between. The CDR3, as DNA: TGTGCCAGTAGTATACAGGACCACACAGATACGCAGTATTTT. Encoded protein: CASSIQDHTDTQYF.

The chain employs TRBV4-1 and TRBJ2-2; TRBD2 might be the D (6 bases). Germline CDR1 reads MGHRA; CDR2 reads YSYEKL. Trimming stripped 3 bases from V and 5 bases from J, with 16 bases between. This CDR3 comprises 16 residues. This chain's CDR3 is CASSQARLGGTGELFF. The CDR3, as DNA: TGCGCCAGCAGCCAGGCTCGTCTGGGGGGAACCGGGGAGCTGTTTTTT.

This clonotype has ten or more counts. The chain recombines TRBV11-2 with TRBJ2-3, with 8 bases identical to TRBD1. The CDR3 consists of 16 residues. The germline CDR1 and CDR2 sequences are SGHAT and FQNNGV. Germline trimming cut 6 bases from V and 5 bases from J; bases unmatched to any gene: 13. DNA of the CDR3: TGTGCCAGCAGAGCCCGGTTCCAGGGGGCGGGAGATACGCAGTATTTT. Translated, it gives CASRARFQGAGDTQYF.

The gene calls are TRBV7-3 and TRBJ2-3; TRBD2 matches 13 bases. Germline CDR1 SGHTA, CDR2 FQGTGA. V shed 4 bases and J 3 bases; nucleotides not matched to a gene: 13. The CDR3 extends over 19 amino acids. CDR3 region: CASSYSRTSGRGGTDTQYF. The CDR3 DNA reads TGTGCCAGCAGCTACAGCAGGACTAGCGGGAGAGGGGGTACAGATACGCAGTATTTT. Drawing the rest from reference TRBV7-3 and TRBJ2-3, the complete variable domain is GAGVSQTPSNKVTEKGKYVELRCDPISGHTALYWYRQSLGQGPEFLIYFQGTGAADDSGLPNDRFFAVRPEGSVSTLKIQRTERGDSAVYLCASSYSRTSGRGGTDTQYFGPGTRLTVL.

The CDR3 protein is CSARDGRGHGNTIYF. The DNA of the CDR3 is TGCAGTGCTAGAGATGGAAGGGGCCATGGAAACACCATATATTTT. V usage is TRBV20-1 and J usage is TRBJ1-3; possibly TRBD1 for D (5 bases). Germline-derived CDR1 and CDR2 are DFQATT and SNEGSKA (reference sequence). V was shortened by 0 bases and J by 3 bases, with 12 bases between the two germline ends. The CDR3 spans 15 residues.

This clonotype was counted only a few times. This chain uses TRBV18 with TRBJ1-1; weak D call: TRBD1 (6 bases). The germline V gene has CDR1 KGHSH and CDR2 LQKENI. V was trimmed by 5 bases and J by 5 bases, leaving 18 bases between them. CDR3 length: 15 residues. This chain's CDR3 is CASSKGGPGETEAFF. In DNA, the CDR3 is TGTGCCAGCTCAAAAGGAGGACCAGGGGAAACTGAAGCTTTCTTT.